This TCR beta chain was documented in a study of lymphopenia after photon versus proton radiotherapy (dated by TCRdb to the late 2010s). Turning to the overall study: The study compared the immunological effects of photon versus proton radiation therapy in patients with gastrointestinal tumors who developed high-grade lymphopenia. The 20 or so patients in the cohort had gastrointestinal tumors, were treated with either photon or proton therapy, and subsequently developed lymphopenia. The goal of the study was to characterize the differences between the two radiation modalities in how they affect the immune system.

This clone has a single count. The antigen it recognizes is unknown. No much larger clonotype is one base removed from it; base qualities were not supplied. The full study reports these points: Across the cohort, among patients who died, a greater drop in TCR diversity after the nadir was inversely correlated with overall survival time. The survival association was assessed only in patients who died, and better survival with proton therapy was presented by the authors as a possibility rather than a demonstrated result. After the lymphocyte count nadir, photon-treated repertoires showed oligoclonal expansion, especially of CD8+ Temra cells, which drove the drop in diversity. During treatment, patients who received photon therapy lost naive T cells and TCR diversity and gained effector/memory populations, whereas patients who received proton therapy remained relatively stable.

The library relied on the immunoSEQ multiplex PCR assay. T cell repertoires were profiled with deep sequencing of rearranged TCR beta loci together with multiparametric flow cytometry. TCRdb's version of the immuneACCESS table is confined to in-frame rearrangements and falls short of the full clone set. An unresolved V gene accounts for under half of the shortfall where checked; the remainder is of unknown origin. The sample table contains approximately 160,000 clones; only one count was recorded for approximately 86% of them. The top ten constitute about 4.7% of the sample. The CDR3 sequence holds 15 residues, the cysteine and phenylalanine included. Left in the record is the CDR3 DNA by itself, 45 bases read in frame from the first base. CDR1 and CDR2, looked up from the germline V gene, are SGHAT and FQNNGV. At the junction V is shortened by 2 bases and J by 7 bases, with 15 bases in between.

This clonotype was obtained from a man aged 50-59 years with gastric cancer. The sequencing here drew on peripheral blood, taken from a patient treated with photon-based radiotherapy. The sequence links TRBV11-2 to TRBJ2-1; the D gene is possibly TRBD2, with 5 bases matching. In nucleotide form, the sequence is TGTGCCAGCAGCTTATTGGGAGATTCTGTGAATGAGCAGTTCTTC. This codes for CASSLLGDSVNEQFF.